The next 7 T cell receptor beta chains were all read from a single sample in a study of T cell repertoires in cytomegalovirus infection. Antigen specificity for these receptors is unknown. Via MiXCR, TCRdb re-called the reads, giving one row per CDR3 protein. The sample includes around 500,000 distinct CDR3 sequences, about 39% of them seen just once. The sequences come from cultured PBMCs, collected from culture after CMV antigen stimulation. The source of these receptors is a human donor in good health (CMV status not recorded). Some clones in this sample may be carry-over from other donors' samples.

This clonotype was detected only a few times. The rearrangement uses TRBV10-3 and TRBJ2-7, with a tentative D call TRBD2 (6 bases). V was pared by 4 bases and J by 2 bases, with 15 bases between. This CDR3 has 15 residues. Germline CDR1 is ENHRY and CDR2 is SYGVKD. DNA for the CDR3: TGTGCCATCAGTGGGTCGGGCGGAGGGACCTACGAGCAGTACTTC. Its protein product is CAISGSGGGTYEQYF.

V usage is TRBV10-3 and J usage is TRBJ2-7; TRBD1 matches 11 bases. The V gene end was trimmed by 6 bases and the J gene end by 7 bases; junction bases not matched to a gene: 8. Germline assignment: CDR1 ENHRY and CDR2 SYGVKD. The CDR3 sequence is 14 residues long. CDR3 loop: CAIRDGTGGYEQYF. The CDR3 nucleotides are TGTGCCATCAGGGATGGGACAGGGGGTTATGAGCAGTACTTC.

This clonotype was detected many times. The chain links TRBV7-2 to TRBJ2-1; D is unresolved. V was shortened by 5 bases and J by 1 base, with 24 bases between the two germline ends. Germline V lookup: CDR1 SGHTA, CDR2 FQGNSA. The CDR3 runs to 19 residues. This CDR3 is CASSPMRAVLLGSYNEQFF. The CDR3 DNA sequence: TGTGCCAGCAGCCCAATGCGTGCGGTACTCCTCGGGTCCTACAATGAGCAGTTCTTC.

The chain combines TRBV12-3 or TRBV12-4 with TRBJ1-2, with a tentative D call TRBD1 (5 bases). V was cut by 5 bases and J by 4 bases, with 17 bases left in between. CDR3 size: 15 residues. The CDR3 coding sequence is TGTGCCAGCAGTGAGGGGACGGCGGGTAGCTATGGCTACACCTTC. Encoded protein: CASSEGTAGSYGYTF.

This clonotype showed up just a few times. The gene calls are TRBV12-3 or TRBV12-4 and TRBJ1-4; D is perhaps TRBD1 (5 bases). Trimming took 5 bases from V and 4 from J, leaving 23 bases between them. The CDR3 length is 18 residues. Written as DNA, the CDR3 is TGTGCCAGCAGTCCCCGGGGGGTACGAGTTTTTGGTAATGAAAAACTGTTTTTT. Amino acids: CASSPRGVRVFGNEKLFF.

This rearrangement joins TRBV27 to TRBJ2-3; 11 nucleotides agree with TRBD1. Germline assignment: CDR1 MNHEY and CDR2 SMNVEV (reference sequence). The CDR3 contains 15 residues. Unmatched junction bases numbered 6, after V lost 6 bases and J lost 4 bases. CDR3 coding DNA: TGTGCCAGCAGCCCATGGGGACAGGGGGCAGATACGCAGTATTTT. Its protein product is CASSPWGQGADTQYF.

This clonotype occurred a few times. The chain combines TRBV15 with TRBJ1-1; D is unclear. The CDR3 has 12 residues. Deletions cut 0 bases from V and 4 bases from J, with 3 bases between. From germline, CDR1 is LNHNV and CDR2 YYDKDF (reference sequence). This chain's CDR3 is CATSRDPTEAFF. CDR3 coding DNA: TGTGCCACCAGCAGAGACCCCACTGAAGCTTTCTTT.